This entry features one TCR beta chain sequence. Its antigen is currently unknown. These data belong to a study of cytomegalovirus exposure and HLA in healthy donors. Whole-study results and caveats: Some TCR beta chains (164 of them) were listed as cytomegalovirus-associated. The classifier was said to identify cytomegalovirus status with high specificity and sensitivity.

Clones were sequenced by immunoSEQ multiplex PCR, and TCRdb holds only the in-frame ones, with some missing. The sample lists under 200,000 clones, 70% to 90% occurring once. J gave up 1 base and V 4 bases, and 6 bases lay outside the gene matches. CDR3 length equals 15 residues. Germline CDR1 LGHNA, CDR2 YSLEER. Input material: PBMCs. The J gene is TRBJ1-2, the V gene TRBV4-3; TRBD1 matches at 7 bases. The sequence was obtained from a woman aged 18-29 years in good health and CMV-seronegative. In DNA form, the CDR3 reads TGCGCCAGCAGCCGAGACAGGGAAGATAACTATGGCTACACCTTC. Protein product: CASSRDREDNYGYTF.